The 19 T cell receptor beta chains below all came from one sample that was sequenced in a study of blood T cell repertoires in COVID-19. TCRdb keeps only in-frame clones here, not all; method: immunoSEQ multiplex PCR. The data contain 150,000 to 250,000 clones, about 93% of them seen just once; the ten biggest clones take up 0.6% to 0.8%. Sequences were obtained from peripheral blood. These receptors all stem from a man in his thirties or forties with COVID-19, enrolled during active disease.

The rearrangement uses TRBV15 and TRBJ2-1, with D possibly TRBD2 on 5 matching bases. CDR3 size: 18 residues. V lost 5 bases and J lost 0, with 20 bases in between. CDR1 and CDR2 (germline): LNHNV, YYDKDF (reference sequence). CDR3 DNA: TGTGCCACCAGCCCCCCAGTGGACGGGGTTAGCTCCTACAATGAGCAGTTCTTC. This sequence encodes CATSPPVDGVSSYNEQFF.

The chain employs TRBV30 and TRBJ1-4; the D gene is possibly TRBD1 (6 bases). Germline V gene lookup returns CDR1 GTSNPN and CDR2 SVGIG (reference sequence). The CDR3 runs to 15 residues. V lost 1 base and J lost 0, with 9 bases in between. The DNA of the CDR3 is TGTGCCTGGAGTGGAGGGGGGGCAACTAATGAAAAACTGTTTTTT. Its translation: CAWSGGGATNEKLFF.

The chain has TRBV7-9 and TRBJ2-1; TRBD2 agrees at 16 bases. CDR1 and CDR2 (germline): SEHNR, FQNEAQ (reference sequence). CDR3 length equals 18 residues. V shed 5 bases, J shed 0 bases, and the junction held 4 bases outside the gene matches. In DNA form, the CDR3 reads TGTGCCAGCAGCACGGGACTAGCGGGGGGGAGCTCCTACAATGAGCAGTTCTTC. Translating gives CASSTGLAGGSSYNEQFF.

The chain carries TRBV21-1 and TRBJ1-2; TRBD1 is taken as the D call from the table, unchecked against the DNA. TRBV21-1 is given as a pseudogene. This CDR3 region has 14 residues. This CDR3 is CASLDSHTNYGYTF. CDR3 DNA sequence: TGTGCCAGCCTAGACAGCCATACTAACTATGGCTACACCTTC.

J is TRBJ1-5 and V is TRBV7-9; possible D gene TRBD1, 5 bases. The CDR3 spans 13 residues. Between the trimmed V and J ends, which lost 5 bases and 4 bases, there was a span of 9 bases. CDR1 SEHNR and CDR2 FQNEAQ come from the germline V gene (reference sequence). In DNA, the CDR3 is TGTGCCAGCAGCCTGGGGCAGAATCAGCCCCAGCATTTT. Protein: CASSLGQNQPQHF.

The J gene is TRBJ2-2, the V gene TRBV9; D might be TRBD1 (5 bases). Germline values: CDR1 SGDLS, CDR2 YYNGEE. This CDR3 is 15 amino acids long. Trimming took off 1 base at V and 3 bases at J, with 10 bases between the two ends. This CDR3 reads CASSVHRQHTGELFF. As DNA, the CDR3 is TGTGCCAGCAGCGTACATCGACAGCACACCGGGGAGCTGTTTTTT.

The V call is TRBV4-1, the J call TRBJ1-4; 9 bases match TRBD1. The germline V gene has CDR1 MGHRA and CDR2 YSYEKL. V shed 0 bases, J shed 8 bases, and the junction held 10 bases outside the gene matches. The CDR3 totals 17 residues. This CDR3 reads CASSQDTLTGGGEKLFF. CDR3 nucleotides: TGCGCCAGCAGCCAAGACACCCTGACAGGGGGAGGCGAAAAACTGTTTTTT.

This chain links TRBV20-1 with TRBJ2-3, with 9 bases lining up with TRBD2. Looked up from germline, CDR1 is DFQATT and CDR2 is SNEGSKA (reference sequence). The V and J ends lost 3 bases and 5 bases, in that order; junction bases with no gene match: 9. The length of the CDR3 is 15 residues. The CDR3 nucleotides read TGCAGTGCTAGTTTTGGCGGGGGGGCCGGAGATACGCAGTATTTT. Encoded protein: CSASFGGGAGDTQYF.

The V call is TRBV5-1, the J call TRBJ1-1, with 8 bases fitting TRBD1. Germline lookup yields CDR1 SGHRS and CDR2 YFSETQ. Germline trimming cut 4 bases from V and 3 bases from J; bases unmatched to any gene: 2. The CDR3 contains 13 residues. CDR3 bases: TGCGCCAGCAGCGTACAGGGGGACACTGAAGCTTTCTTT. Protein sequence: CASSVQGDTEAFF.

The genes are TRBV6-5 and TRBJ2-3; TRBD2 might be the D (5 bases). Trimming shortened V by 5 bases and J by 4 bases, and 16 bases separated the two germline ends. The CDR3 runs to 15 residues. Germline loops: CDR1 MNHEY, CDR2 SVGAGI. In DNA, the CDR3 is TGTGCCAGCAGTCCTGACACTAGGCGGGCAGATACGCAGTATTTT. This sequence encodes CASSPDTRRADTQYF.

This CDR3 reads CASSIRSPGGKLFF. The CDR3 region has the DNA TGTGCCAGTAGTATTCGGTCTCCGGGGGGAAAACTGTTTTTT. The V call is TRBV19, the J call TRBJ1-4, with a possible D match to TRBD1 (5 bases). In germline, CDR1 is LNHDA, CDR2 SQIVND (reference sequence). Trimming cost V 3 bases and J 10 bases, with 15 bases left between them. The CDR3 sequence is 14 residues long.

V is TRBV5-1 and J is TRBJ2-5; 7 bases align to TRBD2. The CDR3 has 15 residues. V shed 4 bases, J shed 5 bases, and the junction held 11 bases outside the gene matches. The germline CDR1 and CDR2 sequences are SGHRS and YFSETQ. CDR3 sequence: CASSPHGPGGETQYF. The CDR3 coding sequence is TGCGCCAGCAGCCCGCACGGTCCCGGGGGGGAGACCCAGTACTTC.

Of note for this clone: Other DNA sequences in this sample translate to the same CDR3. This rearrangement joins TRBV12-3 or TRBV12-4 to TRBJ1-6, with 9 bases that match TRBD1. This CDR3 spans 12 amino acids. The V and J ends lost 6 bases and 10 bases, in that order; junction bases with no gene match: 1. DNA of the CDR3: TGTGCCAGCAGCGGACAGGGGTCACCCCTCCACTTT. Amino acid sequence: CASSGQGSPLHF.

V is TRBV6-4 and J is TRBJ1-5; 11 positions agree with TRBD1. This CDR3 is 15 amino acids long. V shed 5 bases, J shed 7 bases, and the junction held 7 bases outside the gene matches. From germline, CDR1 is MRHNA and CDR2 SNTAGT. CDR3 coding DNA: TGTGCCAGCAGTCCGGACAGGGGGCAGGGCCAGCCCCAGCATTTT. Residues: CASSPDRGQGQPQHF.

The V gene is TRBV9, the J gene TRBJ2-3; D perhaps matches TRBD1 (6 bases). Germline CDR1 and CDR2: SGDLS and YYNGEE. The CDR3 has 15 amino acids. The V end was cut by 2 bases, the J end by 6 bases, with 16 bases between. The CDR3: CASSVPDSGVDTQYF. The CDR3, as DNA: TGTGCCAGCAGCGTTCCCGACTCAGGGGTGGATACGCAGTATTTT.

The rearrangement joins TRBV4-2 to TRBJ1-5; no clear D gene. This CDR3 has 16 residues. The V gene lost 4 bases and the J gene lost 0 bases, with 13 bases spanning the gap. Germline CDR1 reads LGHNA; CDR2 reads YNFKEQ. CDR3 protein: CASSPAESYSNQPQHF. The CDR3 DNA follows: TGTGCCAGCAGCCCAGCGGAATCGTATAGCAATCAGCCCCAGCATTTT.

The V call is TRBV7-6, the J call TRBJ1-5; the D is unclear. CDR3 size: 16 residues. Per the germline V gene, CDR1 is SGHVS and CDR2 is FNYEAQ. The V end was cut by 5 bases, the J end by 7 bases, with 21 bases between. The CDR3 sequence: CASSPYGGRDGQPQHF. CDR3 DNA: TGTGCCAGCAGCCCCTACGGAGGGCGGGATGGACAGCCCCAGCATTTT.

J is TRBJ1-4 and V is TRBV6-5; maybe TRBD1 (6 bases). Germline V gene sequence: CDR1 MNHEY, CDR2 SVGAGI. This CDR3 is built from 15 residues. Between the trimmed V and J ends, which lost 6 bases and 1 base, there was a span of 12 bases. In DNA form, the CDR3 reads TGTGCCAGCAGCCGTCAGGGGTTAACTAATGAAAAACTGTTTTTT. The encoded protein is CASSRQGLTNEKLFF.

The chain employs TRBV4-1 and TRBJ1-1, with 7 bases matching TRBD1. This CDR3 is built from 16 residues. From germline, CDR1 is MGHRA and CDR2 YSYEKL. Unmatched junction bases numbered 7, after V lost 3 bases and J lost 0 bases. CDR3 protein: CASSHVGQVMNTEAFF. Here the CDR3 DNA reads TGCGCCAGCAGCCATGTCGGACAGGTAATGAACACTGAAGCTTTCTTT.